The next 14 T cell receptor beta chains were all read from a single sample in a study of human T cells and chemical hapten exposure. TCRdb used MiXCR to reprocess the RACE reads, holding one entry per CDR3 protein. The sample records about 82,000 distinct CDR3 sequences, about 10% being singletons. Time point: patch test 2, 6 weeks after DPC sensitization. Stated treatment: therapeutic diphenylcyclopropenone sensitization with weekly scalp DPC. The material was whole blood, obtained in connection with sensitization to the hapten diphenylcyclopropenone (DPC). The receptor source for this set is a woman aged 50 to 65 with alopecia areata. Some clones in this sample may be carry-over from other donors' samples.

On this clonotype: This could be a read error, since a much larger clone is one nucleotide away. This chain joins TRBV7-2 and TRBJ2-3; no firm D call. Germline V gene lookup returns CDR1 SGHTA and CDR2 FQGNSA. The V end lost 5 bases, the J end lost 2 bases, and 5 bases lay between the germline ends. CDR3 length: 12 residues. The CDR3 protein is CASSPFTDTQYF. The CDR3 DNA is TGTGCCAGCAGCCCCTTCACAGATACGCAGTATTTT.

This clonotype has a handful of counts. This sequence joins TRBV5-4 and TRBJ2-7, with 7 bases matching TRBD2. With 1 base clipped from V and 5 bases from J, the junction kept 6 bases outside the gene matches. The V gene's germline CDR1 is SGHNT and CDR2 YYREEE (reference sequence). The CDR3 extends over 14 amino acids. This chain's CDR3 is CASSLRAGLNEQYF. The CDR3 coding sequence is TGTGCCAGCAGCTTGCGAGCGGGACTTAACGAGCAGTACTTC.

The genes are TRBV5-1 and TRBJ2-5, with 7 bases identical to TRBD1. The germline V gene has CDR1 SGHRS and CDR2 YFSETQ. V gave up 4 bases and J gave up 7 bases; unmatched junction bases: 13. The CDR3 loop spans 15 amino acids. CDR3 DNA: TGCGCCAGCAGCCAGAGTGCAGGGGGAGACGGGACCCAGTACTTC. Translation gives CASSQSAGGDGTQYF. Based on the CDR3 plus reference TRBV5-1 and TRBJ2-5, the full variable domain is KAGVTQTPRYLIKTRGQQVTLSCSPISGHRSVSWYQQTPGQGLQFLFEYFSETQRNKGNFPGRFSGRQFSNSRSEMNVSTLELGDSALYLCASSQSAGGDGTQYFGPGTRLLVL.

This clonotype was found a few times. The chain employs TRBV20-1 and TRBJ2-7; 7 nucleotides align to TRBD1. This CDR3 comprises 15 residues. With V trimmed by 4 bases and J by 6 bases, 15 bases remained unmatched. From germline, CDR1 is DFQATT and CDR2 SNEGSKA (reference sequence). In DNA form, the CDR3 reads TGCAGTGCTATACCTTCCGACAGGGAGTATGGCGAGCAGTACTTC. Its protein product is CSAIPSDREYGEQYF.

The gene calls are TRBV20-1 and TRBJ1-2; D perhaps matches TRBD1 (6 bases). V gave up 0 bases and J gave up 13 bases, with 18 bases separating them. The germline V gene encodes CDR1 DFQATT and CDR2 SNEGSKA (reference sequence). The CDR3 contains 13 residues. DNA for the CDR3: TGCAGTGCTAGAGAGGGGGGCAGTCGGGATTTCACCTTC. Protein sequence: CSAREGGSRDFTF.

This sequence joins TRBV7-2 and TRBJ2-7; 13 bases map to TRBD2. After removal of 5 bases from V and 4 bases from J, the junction contained 5 bases not matched to a gene. The CDR3 is 15 amino acids. Germline V gene data show CDR1 as SGHTA and CDR2 as FQGNSA. CDR3 bases: TGTGCCAGCAGCCGGGGACTAGCGGGACAGTACGAGCAGTACTTC. It yields the protein CASSRGLAGQYEQYF. The variable domain in full, completed from reference TRBV7-2 and TRBJ2-7, reads GAGVSQSPSNKVTEKGKDVELRCDPISGHTALYWYRQSLGQGLEFLIYFQGNSAPDKSGLPSDRFSAERTGGSVSTLTIQRTQQEDSAVYLCASSRGLAGQYEQYFGPGTRLTVT.

This clonotype came up many times. The chain uses TRBV30 and TRBJ2-5; D is unresolved. Germline values: CDR1 GTSNPN, CDR2 SVGIG (reference sequence). CDR3 size: 13 residues. V was cut by 3 bases and J by 3 bases, with 11 bases left in between. For the CDR3, the DNA is TGTGCCTGGAGGTATCGGGCAGAAGAGACCCAGTACTTC. Translated: CAWRYRAEETQYF.

As for this clonotype: A clone one base away is much larger, so this may be a read error. No conserved phenylalanine or tryptophan ends this CDR3, so it is likely a read error. V gene TRBV28 combines with J gene TRBJ2-1; 11 bases map to TRBD2. There are 15 residues in the CDR3. Trimming removed 7 bases from V and 4 bases from J; junction bases left unmatched: 6. Germline CDR1 and CDR2: MDHEN and SYDVKM. The CDR3 DNA follows: TGTGCCAGCACCTCTAGCGGGAGGCTGTACAATGAGCAGTTCTCC. Protein: CASTSSGRLYNEQFS.

CDR3 residues: CSASRDRGTGEETQYF. The CDR3 DNA reads TGCAGTGCTAGCCGGGACAGGGGTACAGGAGAAGAGACCCAGTACTTC. V gene TRBV20-1 combines with J gene TRBJ2-5; 10 nucleotides align to TRBD1. Germline CDR1 DFQATT, CDR2 SNEGSKA (reference sequence). V gave up 3 bases and J gave up 3 bases; unmatched junction bases: 10. The CDR3 loop spans 16 amino acids.

This clonotype was detected a few times. The V and J genes are TRBV5-4 and TRBJ2-1, with TRBD2 matching over 14 bases. Germline assignment: CDR1 SGHNT and CDR2 YYREEE (reference sequence). V lost 4 bases, J lost 10 bases, and 4 bases stayed unmatched. CDR3 length: 14 amino acids. In DNA form, the CDR3 reads TGTGCCAGCAGCGGAGGACTAGCGGGAGGCGAGCAGTTCTTC. Its translation is CASSGGLAGGEQFF.

V is TRBV21-1 and J is TRBJ2-1. TRBV21-1 is a pseudogene segment. This CDR3 comprises 11 residues. CDR3 nucleotides: TGTGCCAGCAGCAAAGGGACCGAGCAGTTCTTC. Its protein product is CASSKGTEQFF.

The sample holds many counts of this clonotype. The rearrangement joins TRBV29-1 to TRBJ2-7, with 7 bases aligning to TRBD2. The CDR3 runs to 12 residues. Unmatched junction bases numbered 10, after V lost 8 bases and J lost 6 bases. Looked up from germline, CDR1 is SQVTM and CDR2 is ANQGSEA. CDR3 loop: CSTSLGGGEQYF. In DNA, the CDR3 is TGCAGCACCTCCTTGGGGGGGGGCGAGCAGTACTTC.

This clonotype was seen ten or more times. The rearrangement joins TRBV7-2 to TRBJ2-5, with D possibly matching TRBD1 (5 bases). Trimming pared 5 bases from V and 1 base from J, leaving 14 bases between. CDR1 and CDR2 (germline): SGHTA, FQGNSA. This CDR3 contains 15 residues. CDR3 DNA sequence: TGTGCCAGCAGCCCCCAGGGTGCCCGCCAAGAGACCCAGTACTTC. The encoded protein is CASSPQGARQETQYF.

The V and J genes are TRBV20-1 and TRBJ2-1; 7 nucleotides match TRBD2. V lost 3 bases and J lost 5; bases outside the gene matches: 13. CDR3 size: 16 residues. Germline V gene data show CDR1 as DFQATT and CDR2 as SNEGSKA (reference sequence). CDR3 coding DNA: TGCAGTGCTAGCATTCTGGGGAGCGGGGCCAACAATGAGCAGTTCTTC. This codes for CSASILGSGANNEQFF.